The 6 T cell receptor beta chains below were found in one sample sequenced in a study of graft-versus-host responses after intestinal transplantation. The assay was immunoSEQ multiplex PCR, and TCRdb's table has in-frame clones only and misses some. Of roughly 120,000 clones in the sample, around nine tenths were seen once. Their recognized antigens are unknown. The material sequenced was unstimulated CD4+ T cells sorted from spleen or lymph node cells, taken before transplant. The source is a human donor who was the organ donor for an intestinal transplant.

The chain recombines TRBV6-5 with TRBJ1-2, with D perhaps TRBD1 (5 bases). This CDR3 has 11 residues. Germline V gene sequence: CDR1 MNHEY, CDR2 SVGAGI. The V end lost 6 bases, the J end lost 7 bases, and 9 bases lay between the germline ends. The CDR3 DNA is TGTGCCAGCAGGGGACTAGGTGGCTACACCTTC. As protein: CASRGLGGYTF.

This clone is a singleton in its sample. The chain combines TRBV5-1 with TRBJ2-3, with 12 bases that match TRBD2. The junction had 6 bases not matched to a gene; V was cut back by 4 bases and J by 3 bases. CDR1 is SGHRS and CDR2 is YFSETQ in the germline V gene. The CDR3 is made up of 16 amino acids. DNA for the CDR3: TGCGCCAGCAGCGTGACTAGCGGGAGTGGGACAGATACGCAGTATTTT. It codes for CASSVTSGSGTDTQYF. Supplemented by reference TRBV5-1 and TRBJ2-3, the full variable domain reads KAGVTQTPRYLIKTRGQQVTLSCSPISGHRSVSWYQQTPGQGLQFLFEYFSETQRNKGNFPGRFSGRQFSNSRSEMNVSTLELGDSALYLCASSVTSGSGTDTQYFGPGTRLTVL.

This CDR3 is CSAGTATNEKLFF. The CDR3 bases are TGCAGCGCCGGGACAGCAACTAATGAAAAACTGTTTTTT. V gene TRBV29-1 combines with J gene TRBJ1-4, with 7 bases fitting TRBD1. Germline values: CDR1 SQVTM, CDR2 ANQGSEA. The J segment lost 0 bases and the V segment lost 7 bases, leaving 2 bases of the junction unmatched. The CDR3 sequence is 13 residues long.

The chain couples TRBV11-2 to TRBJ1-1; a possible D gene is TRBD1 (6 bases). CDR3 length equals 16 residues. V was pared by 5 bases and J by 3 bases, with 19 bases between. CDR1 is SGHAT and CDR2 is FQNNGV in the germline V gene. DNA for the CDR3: TGTGCCAGCAGCCCGACCTACAGGGCGCGGGACACTGAAGCTTTCTTT. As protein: CASSPTYRARDTEAFF. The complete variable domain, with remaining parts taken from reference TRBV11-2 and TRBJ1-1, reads EAGVAQSPRYKIIEKRQSVAFWCNPISGHATLYWYQQILGQGPKLLIQFQNNGVVDDSQLPKDRFSAERLKGVDSTLKIQPAKLEDSAVYLCASSPTYRARDTEAFFGQGTRLTVV.

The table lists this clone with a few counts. CDR3 in DNA: TGCGCCAGCAGCCACGGTCTGTTTGCAACTAATGAAAAACTGTTTTTT. It is translated as CASSHGLFATNEKLFF. The chain links TRBV4-3 to TRBJ1-4; no reliable D call. This CDR3 is built from 16 residues. CDR1 LGHNA and CDR2 YSLEER come from the germline V gene. Trimming stripped 3 bases from V and 0 bases from J, with 11 bases between.

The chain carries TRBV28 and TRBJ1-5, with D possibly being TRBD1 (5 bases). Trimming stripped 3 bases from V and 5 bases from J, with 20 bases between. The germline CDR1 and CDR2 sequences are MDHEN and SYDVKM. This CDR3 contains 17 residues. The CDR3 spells CASSLRAGWFEDQPQHF. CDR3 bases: TGTGCCAGCAGTTTGCGGGCAGGGTGGTTTGAGGATCAGCCCCAGCATTTT.